This T cell receptor beta chain comes out of a study of blood T cell repertoires in COVID-19. Study in general: Both acute and convalescent COVID-19 samples were obtained from the United States, Italy and Spain. T cells, B-cell-depleted T cells, or PBMCs provided the cDNA or gDNA that served as material.

How the authors handled the data: The assay estimated nucleated cells by amplifying reference gene primers. Libraries were prepared by immunoSEQ multiplex PCR; TCRdb keeps only in-frame clonotypes and omits some of them. The D gene and trimming were derived from the DNA, and the V and J assignments and clone size from that table. The sample lists hundreds of thousands of clones; around 82% were seen once. The CDR3 length is 15 residues. Germline loops: CDR1 KGHDR, CDR2 SFDVKD. Trimming took 4 bases from V and 11 from J; bases not matched to a gene: 13. The V and J genes are TRBV24-1 and TRBJ2-1; TRBD1 matches 7 bases. Sequencing used peripheral blood. The clonotype originates from a woman aged 40 to 55 with active or convalescent COVID-19. The CDR3 protein is CATSDPTDRPNQQFF. The CDR3 coding sequence is TGTGCCACCAGTGACCCCACGGACAGGCCGAATCAGCAGTTCTTC.